A single sample is the source of the 16 T cell receptor beta chains below, sequenced in a study of T cells in Graves' hyperthyroidism and ophthalmopathy. Template material for amplifying TCR beta CDR3 regions consisted of RNA transcripts. With the HTBI primer set, the TCR CDR3 went through a first round of RT-PCR. TCRdb independently ran MiXCR on the multiplex PCR reads; one entry per CDR3 protein. The repertoire holds 300,000 to 500,000 distinct CDR3 sequences, about an eighth seen once, with 25% to 30% in the top ten. The sequencing sample was made of blood. The receptors come from a man in his fifties or sixties with Graves' ophthalmopathy.

CDR3 nucleotide sequence: TGCAGCGTTGTCGAGAGGGTGGCCACTGAAGCTTTCTTT. As protein: CSVVERVATEAFF. The J gene is TRBJ1-1, the V gene TRBV29-1; D is undetermined. V was shortened by 4 bases and J by 4 bases, with 13 bases between the two germline ends. This CDR3 has 13 residues. The germline V gene has CDR1 SQVTM and CDR2 ANQGSEA.

This clonotype appeared many times. The V call is TRBV20-1, the J call TRBJ2-5; TRBD2 aligns across 9 bases. CDR1 is DFQATT and CDR2 is SNEGSKA in the germline V gene (reference sequence). Trimming took 3 bases from V and 4 from J; bases not matched to a gene: 3. The CDR3 is 13 residues long. The DNA for the CDR3 is TGCAGTGCTAGCAAGACTAGCGGAGAGACCCAGTACTTC. Its translation: CSASKTSGETQYF.

This clonotype was counted ten times or more. The gene calls are TRBV12-3 or TRBV12-4 and TRBJ2-7; no reliable D call. V was shortened by 1 base and J by 3 bases, with 4 bases between the two germline ends. The CDR3 contains 12 residues. The CDR3 is CASSLDLYEQYF. The CDR3 DNA sequence: TGTGCCAGCAGTTTAGATCTCTACGAGCAGTACTTC.

This clonotype has a count of ten or more. This chain connects TRBV29-1 to TRBJ2-7; 12 nucleotides match TRBD2. This CDR3 spans 14 amino acids. The V segment lost 7 bases and the J segment 3 bases; nucleotides outside the gene matches: 7. Germline-derived CDR1 and CDR2 are SQVTM and ANQGSEA. In DNA, the CDR3 is TGCAGCGCGGGAAAGGGACTAGCGGGCTACGAGCAGTACTTC. This translates into CSAGKGLAGYEQYF.

This clonotype was observed at least ten times. The chain combines TRBV12-3 or TRBV12-4 with TRBJ1-3; 10 bases fit TRBD1. V shed 1 base and J 1 base; nucleotides not matched to a gene: 1. The CDR3 runs 16 residues. The CDR3 loop is CASSLGTGGSGNTIYF. For the CDR3, the DNA is TGTGCCAGCAGTTTAGGGACAGGGGGATCTGGAAACACCATATATTTT.

This clonotype was seen at least ten times. The V call is TRBV10-3, the J call TRBJ1-1; 7 nucleotides line up with TRBD1. The V segment lost 2 bases and the J segment 4 bases; nucleotides outside the gene matches: 4. The CDR3 consists of 14 residues. Germline CDR1 is ENHRY and CDR2 is SYGVKD. CDR3 amino acids: CAISEDRETTEAFF. The CDR3 DNA is TGTGCCATCAGTGAGGACAGGGAGACCACTGAAGCTTTCTTT.

This clonotype was seen a handful of times. This rearrangement joins TRBV10-3 to TRBJ2-2; 7 nucleotides line up with TRBD1. CDR1 and CDR2 (germline): ENHRY, SYGVKD. This CDR3 has 16 amino acids. Unmatched junction bases numbered 9, after V lost 8 bases and J lost 0 bases. This CDR3 reads CAIAAGGVANTGELFF. CDR3 DNA: TGTGCCATCGCGGCAGGGGGAGTAGCGAACACCGGGGAGCTGTTTTTT.

This clonotype was seen a handful of times. The chain couples TRBV11-1 to TRBJ1-1; D perhaps matches TRBD1 (6 bases). The germline CDR1 and CDR2 sequences are SGHAT and FQDESV (reference sequence). This CDR3 contains 17 residues. Trimming took 4 bases from V and 0 from J, leaving 18 bases between them. CDR3 residues: CASSSHSGVVMNTEAFF. The CDR3 DNA reads TGTGCCAGCAGCTCTCATTCAGGGGTGGTCATGAACACTGAAGCTTTCTTT.

The CDR3 region has the DNA TGTGCCAGCGACAGGGGGTTTGACTATGGCTACACCTTC. This sequence encodes CASDRGFDYGYTF. The V and J genes are TRBV12-3 or TRBV12-4 and TRBJ1-2; 9 bases match TRBD1. J was trimmed by 3 bases and V by 8 bases; bases with no gene match: 4. The CDR3 is 13 amino acids.

This clonotype was observed at least ten times. The V gene is TRBV5-8, the J gene TRBJ2-3, with TRBD1 identical over 10 bases. The J segment lost 3 bases and the V segment lost 6 bases, leaving 10 bases of the junction unmatched. Germline CDR1 SGHTS, CDR2 YDEGEE. The CDR3 extends over 16 amino acids. This chain's CDR3 is CASIHRRDRGTDTQYF. CDR3 in DNA: TGTGCCAGCATTCATCGCCGGGACAGGGGAACAGATACGCAGTATTTT.

This clonotype was seen repeatedly, ten times or more. The chain combines TRBV28 with TRBJ1-1; D not certain. Trimming left V 4 bases short and J 0 bases short, with 15 bases between. Germline CDR1 MDHEN, CDR2 SYDVKM. The CDR3 sequence is 16 residues long. CDR3 coding DNA: TGTGCCAGCAGTTCCTATACCCTAGGTGTGAACACTGAAGCTTTCTTT. Protein sequence: CASSSYTLGVNTEAFF.

There are many counts of this clonotype. The rearrangement uses TRBV28 and TRBJ1-2, with 10 bases that match TRBD1. CDR3 length: 17 amino acids. Trimming took 5 bases from V and 6 from J; bases not matched to a gene: 15. Germline V CDR1 and CDR2: MDHEN, SYDVKM. CDR3 bases: TGTGCCAGCAGTCCTACCCGGGACAGGGGATACGTTGATGGCTACACCTTC. As protein: CASSPTRDRGYVDGYTF.

In this sample, this clonotype turned up many times. The V gene is TRBV5-4, the J gene TRBJ1-1; D gene uncertain. Trimming cost V 0 bases and J 0 bases, with 9 bases left between them. The CDR3 contains 15 residues. Germline V CDR1 and CDR2: SGHNT, YYREEE (reference sequence). The DNA for the CDR3 is TGTGCCAGCAGCTTGGAGGCGGGGATGAACACTGAAGCTTTCTTT. Its protein product is CASSLEAGMNTEAFF.

The chain recombines TRBV12-3 or TRBV12-4 with TRBJ1-2, with a tentative D call TRBD1 (5 bases). V was trimmed by 6 bases and J by 2 bases, leaving 10 bases between them. The CDR3 consists of 13 residues. The CDR3 is CASRLAGNYGYTF. The CDR3 coding sequence is TGTGCCAGCAGACTCGCAGGGAACTATGGCTACACCTTC.

This clonotype came up many times. V usage is TRBV20-1 and J usage is TRBJ1-4; a weak D match, TRBD1 (5 bases). The CDR3 contains 15 residues. Looked up from germline, CDR1 is DFQATT and CDR2 is SNEGSKA (reference sequence). CDR3 DNA sequence: TGCAGCCCTGGCGGCCCAGGGTCAACTAATGAAAAACTGTTTTTT. It yields the protein CSPGGPGSTNEKLFF.

This clonotype was counted many times. The chain links TRBV29-1 to TRBJ1-1; D gene unclear. CDR1 and CDR2 from the germline V gene are SQVTM and ANQGSEA. Trimming cost V 4 bases and J 0 bases, with 3 bases left between them. The CDR3 loop spans 11 amino acids. In DNA, the CDR3 is TGCAGCGTTGGGTTGAACACTGAAGCTTTCTTT. It encodes CSVGLNTEAFF.